Sequencing of this TCR beta chain was carried out in a study of blood T cell repertoires in COVID-19. The overall study: Collection of acute and convalescent COVID-19 samples took place in the United States, Italy and Spain. PBMCs, B-cell-depleted T cells, or T cells were the source of the cDNA or gDNA that made up the material.

This CDR3 spans 15 amino acids. The ends were cut back, 2 bases at V and 5 bases at J, with 14 bases in the middle. The germline CDR1 and CDR2 sequences are WSHSY and SAAADI. In the study's own analysis: Researchers report that nucleated cell counts were estimated from reference gene primer amplification. The table came from immunoSEQ multiplex PCR; TCRdb's copy has only in-frame clones and leaves some out. V, J and clone size were drawn from that table, and D and trimming were deduced from the DNA. The data show 200,000 to 250,000 clones, about four fifths seen once. The sequence came from a woman aged 80 or over with acute or convalescent COVID-19. This chain links TRBV10-2 with TRBJ2-3; possibly TRBD2 for D (7 bases). Material for sequencing was peripheral blood. This CDR3 reads CASSEDAGAGDTQYF. In nucleotides, the CDR3 is TGCGCCAGCAGTGAGGACGCGGGGGCGGGAGATACGCAGTATTTT.